A selection of T cell receptor beta chains follows, all from one sample in a study of blood T cell repertoires in COVID-19. Only in-frame clones appear in the TCRdb table, and some are missing; sequencing was by immunoSEQ multiplex PCR. In the table there are tens of thousands of clones, around four fifths of which are singletons. Specimen: peripheral blood. The receptors originated from a human donor in a cohort sampled during active COVID-19. CDR3s include the opening cysteine and the closing phenylalanine or tryptophan. The D gene is left open where the match is weak. The listing skips clone size in some rows; elsewhere it reads once, few, many or a size class.

V	J	size	D	DNA	CDR3
TRBV5-1	TRBJ2-3	.	TRBD2	TGCGCCAGCAGCCCCGGGACTAGCGGGGGGACAGATACGCAGTATTTT	CASSPGTSGGTDTQYF
TRBV4-2	TRBJ2-3	.	TRBD1	TGTGCCAGCAGCTTTAGCCGACAGGGTACAGATACGCAGTATTTT	CASSFSRQGTDTQYF
TRBV29-1	TRBJ1-4	once	TRBD1	TGCAGCGGTACAGGGGGCGCCTATGAAAAACTGTTTTTT	CSGTGGAYEKLFF
TRBV6-6	TRBJ1-2	.	.	TGTGCCAGCAGCCCTAGACAGGCAGCCTATGGCTACACCTTC	CASSPRQAAYGYTF
TRBV7-2	TRBJ2-4	.	.	TGTGCCAGCAGCTTAGTAGGGGGGGTGACCAAAAACATTCAGTACTTC	CASSLVGGVTKNIQYF
TRBV7-6	TRBJ1-4	once	.	TGTGCCAGCAGCTTAAATAGTGCAACTAATGAAAAACTGTTTTTT	CASSLNSATNEKLFF
TRBV7-2	TRBJ2-2	.	TRBD1	TGTGCCAGCAGCTCCTCGACAGGGGCCGGGGAGCTGTTTTTT	CASSSSTGAGELFF
TRBV2	TRBJ2-5	.	.	TGTGCCAGCAGTGAGGGTCTCGGCCGGGTTGTGACCCAGTACTTC	CASSEGLGRVVTQYF
TRBV2	TRBJ2-3	.	TRBD2	TGTGCCAGCACGGGGCTAGCGGGGACTACGCAGTATTTT	CASTGLAGTTQYF
TRBV23-1	TRBJ1-3	.	.	TGCGCCAGCAGTTTAGACTTGGCGGACACCATATATTTT	CASSLDLADTIYF
TRBV5-4	TRBJ2-7	once	TRBD1	TGTGCCAGCAGCTCGGGACAGGGAAGGTACGAGCAGTACTTC	CASSSGQGRYEQYF
TRBV7-3	TRBJ2-3	.	TRBD2	TGTGCCAGCAGCATAAACGTGACTAGCGGGGGATATACGCAGTATTTT	CASSINVTSGGYTQYF
TRBV7-6	TRBJ2-1	.	TRBD2	TGTGCCAGCAGCTCCGACCCGGGACTAGCGGGGCCCAATGAGCAGTTCTTC	CASSSDPGLAGPNEQFF